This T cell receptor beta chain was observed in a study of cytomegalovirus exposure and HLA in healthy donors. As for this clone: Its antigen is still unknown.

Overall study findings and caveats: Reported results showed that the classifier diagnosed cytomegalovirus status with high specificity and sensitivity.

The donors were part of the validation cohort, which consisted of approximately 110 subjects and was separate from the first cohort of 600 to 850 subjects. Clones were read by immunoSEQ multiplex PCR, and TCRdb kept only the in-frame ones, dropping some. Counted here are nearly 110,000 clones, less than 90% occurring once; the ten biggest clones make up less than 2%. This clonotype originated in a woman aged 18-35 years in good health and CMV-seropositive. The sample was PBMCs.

The CDR3 sequence: CASSYLDRPQPQHF. DNA of the CDR3: TGTGCCAGCAGTTATTTGGACAGGCCTCAGCCCCAGCATTTT. The V gene is TRBV6-6, the J gene TRBJ1-5; the match to TRBD1 covers 7 bases. The trim removed 3 bases at V and 6 bases at J, leaving 5 bases unmatched. CDR1 is MNHNY and CDR2 is SVGAGI in the germline V gene (reference sequence). The CDR3 length is 14 residues.